Reported below is one T cell receptor (beta chain). The assay was immunoSEQ multiplex PCR, and TCRdb's table has in-frame clones only and misses some. The sample lists around 300,000 clones, around 90% seen once, with 1.5% to 2% in the top ten. This entry comes from a study of blood T cell repertoires in COVID-19. On the study more broadly: There were acute and convalescent COVID-19 samples, and they came from the United States, Italy and Spain.

Germline lookup yields CDR1 LNHDA and CDR2 SQIVND (reference sequence). V shed 6 bases and J shed 3 bases, with 18 bases lying between them. This CDR3 comprises 15 residues. The clonotype originates from a woman aged 40 to 49 who had recovered from COVID-19. The chain joins TRBV19 to TRBJ2-7, with D possibly matching TRBD1 (6 bases). Sequencing input: PBMCs or T cells enriched from blood (not recorded which). The CDR3 is CASRLTGTPSYEQYF. The CDR3 DNA follows: TGTGCCAGTAGACTTACCGGGACACCAAGCTACGAGCAGTACTTC.